The rows below give T cell receptor beta chains drawn from one sample of a study of Graves' ophthalmopathy and Graves' hyperthyroidism. One entry per CDR3 protein, called by TCRdb with MiXCR from the multiplex PCR reads. The data hold approximately 1.2 million distinct CDR3 sequences, with less than 45% observed a single time. Sequencing was done on a sample of peripheral blood or thyroid tissue (not recorded which). These receptors were collected from an adult man with Graves' hyperthyroidism. CDR3s include the opening cysteine and the closing phenylalanine or tryptophan. The D gene is left open where the match is weak. Size values are once, few and many counts, or a class for expanded clones, and some rows have none.

clone_size j_call d_call v_call cdr3_aa cdr3_nt
NA TRBJ1-1 NA TRBV7-2 CASMSGVSEAFF TGTGCCAGCATGAGTGGGGTTTCTGAAGCTTTCTTT
NA TRBJ1-5 NA TRBV7-2 CASSLERVRSNQPQHF TGTGCCAGCAGCTTAGAGCGGGTTAGGAGCAATCAGCCCCAGCATTTT
NA TRBJ2-2 NA TRBV5-1 CASSVTRTNNTGELFF TGCGCCAGCAGCGTGACACGCACAAATAACACCGGGGAGCTGTTTTTT
NA TRBJ1-6 TRBD1 TRBV15 CATERDRDTSPLHF TGTGCCACCGAGAGGGACAGGGATACTTCACCCCTCCACTTT
NA TRBJ1-4 TRBD1 TRBV28 CATQGPGQAFEKLFF TGTGCCACCCAAGGTCCGGGACAGGCTTTTGAAAAACTGTTTTTT
NA TRBJ1-3 NA TRBV7-9 CAMGRGTSSGNTIYF TGTGCCATGGGGAGAGGAACATCCTCTGGAAACACCATATATTTT
NA TRBJ1-2 NA TRBV29-1 CSVVGFSGNTF TGCAGCGTTGTGGGATTTTCTGGAAACACCTTC
many TRBJ1-5 NA TRBV7-9 CASSSFVSPQHF TGTGCCAGCAGCTCATTTGTAAGCCCCCAGCATTTT
few TRBJ2-7 NA TRBV6-5 CASSDGREQYF TGTGCCAGCAGTGACGGTCGGGAGCAGTACTTC
many TRBJ2-7 NA TRBV24-1 CATSDRTDSYEQYF TGTGCCACCAGTGACCGGACAGACTCCTACGAGCAGTACTTC
NA TRBJ1-2 TRBD1 TRBV20-1 CSARRTGGGYGYTF TGCAGTGCTAGAAGGACAGGGGGAGGCTATGGCTACACCTTC
NA TRBJ1-4 NA TRBV29-1 CSVVGEDEKLFF TGCAGCGTTGTGGGGGAAGATGAAAAACTGTTTTTT
NA TRBJ1-1 NA TRBV10-3 CAISGKINTEAFF TGTGCCATCAGTGGCAAGATTAACACTGAAGCTTTCTTT
NA TRBJ1-4 NA TRBV4-2 CASSHEPTAGEKLFF TGTGCCAGCAGCCACGAGCCGACAGCCGGGGAAAAACTGTTTTTT
NA TRBJ2-5 NA TRBV29-1 CSARVRRGQETQYF TGCAGTGCTAGAGTCCGGCGAGGGCAAGAGACCCAGTACTTC
many TRBJ1-1 NA TRBV6-5 CASRVAGPTEAFF TGTGCCAGCAGGGTCGCGGGGCCGACTGAAGCTTTCTTT
NA TRBJ2-1 NA TRBV7-9 CASSTRYEQFF TGTGCCAGCAGCACTCGGTATGAGCAGTTCTTC
NA TRBJ1-1 NA TRBV27 CASRLAGTVNTEAFF TGTGCCAGCCGACTAGCCGGGACGGTGAACACTGAAGCTTTCTTT
few TRBJ1-2 TRBD1 TRBV10-3 CASSLQGFKYGYTF TGTGCCAGCAGTCTACAGGGGTTTAAGTATGGCTACACCTTC
NA TRBJ2-5 NA TRBV28 CASSLALGPEGTQYF TGTGCCAGCAGTTTGGCTTTGGGACCAGAAGGGACCCAGTACTTC
many TRBJ2-7 NA TRBV7-2 CASSSSGRPTKQYF TGTGCCAGCAGCTCCTCTGGCAGACCTACGAAGCAGTACTTC
NA TRBJ1-1 TRBD1 TRBV20-1 CSPTDRAPEAFF TGCAGCCCCACCGACAGGGCCCCTGAAGCTTTCTTT
NA TRBJ1-4 TRBD1 TRBV7-2 CASSRPIGTGIEKLFF TGTGCCAGCAGCCGACCCATCGGGACAGGCATTGAAAAACTGTTTTTT
many TRBJ2-2 NA TRBV2 CASSEVYTGELFF TGTGCCAGCAGTGAAGTATACACCGGGGAGCTGTTTTTT